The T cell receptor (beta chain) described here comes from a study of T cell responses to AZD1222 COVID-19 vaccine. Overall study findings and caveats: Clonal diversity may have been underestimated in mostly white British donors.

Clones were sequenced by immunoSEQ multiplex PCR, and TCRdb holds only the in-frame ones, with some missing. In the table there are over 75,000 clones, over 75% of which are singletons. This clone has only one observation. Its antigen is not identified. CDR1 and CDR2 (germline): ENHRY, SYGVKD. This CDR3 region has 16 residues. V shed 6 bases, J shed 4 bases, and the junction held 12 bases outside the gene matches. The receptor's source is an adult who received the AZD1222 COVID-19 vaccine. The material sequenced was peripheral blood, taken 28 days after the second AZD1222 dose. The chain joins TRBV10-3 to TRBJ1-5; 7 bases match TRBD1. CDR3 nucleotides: TGTGCCATCAGCCAAGACAGGGAGAGGGGGAATCAGCCCCAGCATTTT. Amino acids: CAISQDRERGNQPQHF.